The TCR beta chain under discussion was sequenced for a study of cytomegalovirus exposure and HLA in healthy donors. About the study: An early data release held tens of millions of unique TCRs from HLA-typed donors.

This clone was seen a few times. Antigen: not known. Study-level points and caveats: In vitro data verified a few CMV-associated chains as specific for CMV antigens. Follow-up analysis later connected one missense variant in DCLRE1C with trimming of TCR beta V- and J-genes.

The PCR contained 60 Vbeta and 13 Jbeta primers. Only in-frame clones appear in the TCRdb table, and some are missing; sequencing was by immunoSEQ multiplex PCR. This sample carries about 140,000 clones, roughly 9.7% of them seen once, and the ten largest clones take 1.8%. V trimming: 5 bases; J trimming: 3 bases; junction bases outside the gene matches: 6. In germline, CDR1 is GTSNPN, CDR2 SVGIG (reference sequence). The CDR3 is made up of 13 amino acids. This clonotype was sampled from a man aged 50-59 years in good health and CMV-seronegative. This rearrangement joins TRBV30 to TRBJ1-1, with TRBD1 matching 7 bases. The sample consisted of PBMCs. The DNA of the CDR3 is TGTGCCTGGGCCCAAACAGGGGACACTGAAGCTTTCTTT. Amino acid sequence: CAWAQTGDTEAFF.